The source of this T cell receptor (beta chain) is a study of T cell changes during pregnancy in multiple sclerosis. The CDR3 contains 14 residues. Germline V gene data show CDR1 as GTSNPN and CDR2 as SVGIG (reference sequence). V lost 0 bases and J lost 2, with 8 bases in between. A single count supports this clone. Sequencing used immunoSEQ multiplex PCR; TCRdb keeps in-frame clones, though not all of them. The table shows roughly 93,000 clones, with approximately 89% occurring only once. Material: peripheral blood, obtained in the first trimester of pregnancy. This chain joins TRBV30 and TRBJ1-3, with no clear D. This sequence originates from a female donor in good health, enrolled as a control in a pregnancy study. CDR3 sequence reads: CAWSVSSTGNTIYF. In DNA form, the CDR3 reads TGTGCCTGGAGTGTTTCATCAACTGGAAACACCATATATTTT.